Given below is one T cell receptor (beta chain) in context. Its antigen is unidentified. In TCRdb, the reads were re-called with MiXCR into one record per CDR3 protein. The table has some 590,000 distinct CDR3 sequences, roughly 43% seen once; the top ten hold 48%. The sample comes from a study of T cell repertoires in cytomegalovirus infection. Overall study context: Based on public TCR beta signatures, there were indications of CMV infection and of a matching HLA type.

The CDR3 is 16 residues long. Germline-derived CDR1 and CDR2 are LGHNT and FRNRAP. Trimming at V came to 5 bases and at J to 7 bases, leaving 13 bases not matched to a gene. Study findings and constraints: Dominating the ex vivo response were HLA-C-restricted CMV-specific TCR beta clonotypes.

The chain has TRBV12-5 and TRBJ1-5, with 8 bases identical to TRBD1. The TCR originated in a human donor in good health (CMV status not recorded). Some clones in this sample may be carry-over from other donors' samples. The input for sequencing was cultured PBMCs, taken from culture after CMV antigen stimulation. DNA of the CDR3: TGTGCTAGTGGTCTCGGACAGGGACGTCGAGACCAGCCCCAGCATTTT. This sequence encodes CASGLGQGRRDQPQHF.